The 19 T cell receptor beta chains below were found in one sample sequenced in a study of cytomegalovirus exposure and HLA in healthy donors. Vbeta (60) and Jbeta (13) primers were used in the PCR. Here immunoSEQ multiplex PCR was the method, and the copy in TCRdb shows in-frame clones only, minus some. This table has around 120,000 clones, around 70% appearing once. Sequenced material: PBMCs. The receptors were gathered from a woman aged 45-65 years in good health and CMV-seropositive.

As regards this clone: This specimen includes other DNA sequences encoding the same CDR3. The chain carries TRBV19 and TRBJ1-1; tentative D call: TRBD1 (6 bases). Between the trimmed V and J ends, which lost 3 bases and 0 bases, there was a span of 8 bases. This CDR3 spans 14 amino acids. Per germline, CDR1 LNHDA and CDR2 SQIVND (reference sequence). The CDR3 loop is CASSIQGLNTEAFF. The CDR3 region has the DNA TGTGCCAGTAGTATCCAGGGGCTGAACACTGAAGCTTTCTTT.

As DNA, the CDR3 is TGTGCCTGGAGGGAGCCGACAGCCGGATGGTACGAGCAGTACTTC. Its translation: CAWREPTAGWYEQYF. The chain is built from TRBV30 and TRBJ2-7; maybe TRBD1 (5 bases). Trimming shortened V by 3 bases and J by 4 bases, and 19 bases separated the two germline ends. Germline V lookup: CDR1 GTSNPN, CDR2 SVGIG (reference sequence). This CDR3 has 15 residues.

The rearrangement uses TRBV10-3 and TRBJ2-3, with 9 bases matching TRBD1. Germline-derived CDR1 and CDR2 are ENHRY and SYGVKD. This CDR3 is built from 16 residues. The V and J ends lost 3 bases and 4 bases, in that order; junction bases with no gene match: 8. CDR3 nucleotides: TGTGCCATCAGTGACCGAGACAGGGGGATTTCAGATACGCAGTATTTT. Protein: CAISDRDRGISDTQYF.

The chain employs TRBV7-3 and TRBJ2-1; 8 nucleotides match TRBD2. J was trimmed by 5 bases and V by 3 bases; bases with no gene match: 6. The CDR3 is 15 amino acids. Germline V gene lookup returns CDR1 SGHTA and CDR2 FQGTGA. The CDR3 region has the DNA TGTGCCAGCAGCTTGGGCACTAGCGGACACAATGAGCAGTTCTTC. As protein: CASSLGTSGHNEQFF.

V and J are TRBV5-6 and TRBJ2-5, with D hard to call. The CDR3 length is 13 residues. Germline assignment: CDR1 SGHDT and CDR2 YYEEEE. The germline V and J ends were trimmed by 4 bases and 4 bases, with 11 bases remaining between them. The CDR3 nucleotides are TGTGCCAGCAGCCAAATAACTCCAGAGACCCAGTACTTC. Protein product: CASSQITPETQYF.

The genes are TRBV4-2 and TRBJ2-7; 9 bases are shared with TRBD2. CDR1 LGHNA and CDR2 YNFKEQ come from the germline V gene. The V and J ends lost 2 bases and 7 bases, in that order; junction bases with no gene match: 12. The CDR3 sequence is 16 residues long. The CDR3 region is CASSQLSAGGPEEQYF. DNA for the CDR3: TGTGCCAGCAGCCAACTTTCGGCGGGAGGGCCGGAAGAGCAGTACTTC.

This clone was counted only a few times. Here the CDR3 reads CASSSPKSDSGNTIYF. The CDR3 DNA sequence: TGTGCCAGCAGTTCACCCAAAAGCGACTCTGGAAACACCATATATTTT. J is TRBJ1-3 and V is TRBV28; D is unclear. The germline V and J ends were trimmed by 4 bases and 0 bases, with 13 bases remaining between them. The CDR3 contains 16 residues. Germline assignment: CDR1 MDHEN and CDR2 SYDVKM.

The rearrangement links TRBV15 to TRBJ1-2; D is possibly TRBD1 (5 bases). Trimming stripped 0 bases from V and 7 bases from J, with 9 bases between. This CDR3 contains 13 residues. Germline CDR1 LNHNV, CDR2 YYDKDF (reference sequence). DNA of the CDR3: TGTGCCACCAGCAGAGATCTGGGGGGTGGCTACACCTTC. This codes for CATSRDLGGGYTF.

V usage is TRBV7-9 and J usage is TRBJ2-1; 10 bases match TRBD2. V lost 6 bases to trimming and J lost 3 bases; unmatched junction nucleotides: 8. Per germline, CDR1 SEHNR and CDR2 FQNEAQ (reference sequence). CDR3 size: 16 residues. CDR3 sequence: CASSYGGTSDYNEQFF. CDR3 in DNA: TGTGCCAGCAGTTATGGGGGGACTAGCGACTACAATGAGCAGTTCTTC.

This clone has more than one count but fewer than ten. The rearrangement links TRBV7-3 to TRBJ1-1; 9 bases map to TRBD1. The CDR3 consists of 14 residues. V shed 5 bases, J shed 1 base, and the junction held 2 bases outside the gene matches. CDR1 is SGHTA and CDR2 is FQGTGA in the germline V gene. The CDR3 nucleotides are TGTGCCAGCAGCCCGGGACAGGGGAACACTGAAGCTTTCTTT. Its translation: CASSPGQGNTEAFF.

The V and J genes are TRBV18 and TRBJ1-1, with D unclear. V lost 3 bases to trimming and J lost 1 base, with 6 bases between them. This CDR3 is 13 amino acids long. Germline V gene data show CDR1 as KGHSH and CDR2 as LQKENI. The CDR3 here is CASSPQENTEAFF. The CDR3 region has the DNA TGTGCCAGCTCACCCCAGGAGAACACTGAAGCTTTCTTT.

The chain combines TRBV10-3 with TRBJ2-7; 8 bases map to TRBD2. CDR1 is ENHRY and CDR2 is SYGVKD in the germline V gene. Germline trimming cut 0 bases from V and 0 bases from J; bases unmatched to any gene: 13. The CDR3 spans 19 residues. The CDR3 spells CAISESHGGGRRSSYEQYF. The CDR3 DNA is TGTGCCATCAGTGAGTCCCACGGCGGGGGGCGAAGGAGCTCCTACGAGCAGTACTTC.

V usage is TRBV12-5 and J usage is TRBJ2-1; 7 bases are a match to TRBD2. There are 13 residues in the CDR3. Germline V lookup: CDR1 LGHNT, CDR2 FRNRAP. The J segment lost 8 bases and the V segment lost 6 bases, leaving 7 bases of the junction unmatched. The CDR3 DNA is TGTGCTAGTGGACCTAGCGGTGGGGATGAGCAGTTCTTC. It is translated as CASGPSGGDEQFF.

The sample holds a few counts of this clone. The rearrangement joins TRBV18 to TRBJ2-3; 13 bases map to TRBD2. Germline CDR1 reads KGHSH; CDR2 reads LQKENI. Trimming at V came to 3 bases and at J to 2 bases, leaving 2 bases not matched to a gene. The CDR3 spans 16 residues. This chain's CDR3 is CASSPGLAGSTDTQYF. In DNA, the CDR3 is TGTGCCAGCTCACCGGGACTAGCGGGGTCCACAGATACGCAGTATTTT.

The chain's CDR3 is CASSYQRGTRGFTGELFF. The CDR3 DNA reads TGTGCCAGCAGCTACCAGCGGGGGACAAGAGGGTTCACCGGGGAGCTGTTTTTT. The rearrangement links TRBV13 to TRBJ2-2, with TRBD2 identical over 8 bases. The CDR3 length is 18 residues. The germline gives CDR1 PRHDT, CDR2 FYEKMQ (reference sequence). V trimming: 4 bases; J trimming: 4 bases; junction bases outside the gene matches: 14.

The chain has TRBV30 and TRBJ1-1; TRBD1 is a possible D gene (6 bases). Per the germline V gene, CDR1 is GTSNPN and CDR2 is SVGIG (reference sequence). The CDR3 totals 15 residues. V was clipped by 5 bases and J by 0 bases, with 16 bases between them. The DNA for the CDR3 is TGTGCCTGGGGGACATTTTCCGGGGTGAACACTGAAGCTTTCTTT. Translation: CAWGTFSGVNTEAFF.

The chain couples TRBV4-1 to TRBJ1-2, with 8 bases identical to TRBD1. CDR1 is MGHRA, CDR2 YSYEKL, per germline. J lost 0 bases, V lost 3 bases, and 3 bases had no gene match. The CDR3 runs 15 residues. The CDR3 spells CASSQTGEANYGYTF. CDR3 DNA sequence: TGCGCCAGCAGCCAGACAGGGGAGGCTAACTATGGCTACACCTTC.

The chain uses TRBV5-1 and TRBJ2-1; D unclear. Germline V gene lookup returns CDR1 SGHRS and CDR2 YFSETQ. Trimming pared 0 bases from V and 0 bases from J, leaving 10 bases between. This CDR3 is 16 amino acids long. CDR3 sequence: CASSLERRSSYNEQFF. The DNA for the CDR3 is TGCGCCAGCAGCTTGGAGCGAAGGAGCTCCTACAATGAGCAGTTCTTC.

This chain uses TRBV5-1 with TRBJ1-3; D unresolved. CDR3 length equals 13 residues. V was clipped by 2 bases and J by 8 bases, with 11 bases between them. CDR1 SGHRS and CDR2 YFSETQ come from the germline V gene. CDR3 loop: CASSLRGEDTIYF. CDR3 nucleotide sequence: TGCGCCAGCAGCTTACGAGGAGAGGACACCATATATTTT.